The rows below give T cell receptor beta chains drawn from one sample of a study of spatial heterogeneity in lung cancer. TCRdb processed the 5' RACE reads anew with MiXCR; each CDR3 protein has one entry. The sample lists more than 9,000 distinct CDR3 sequences, 8.5% to 9.5% occurring once. The specimen comprised PBMCs, sampled at surgery. The receptors were sampled from a male donor with early-stage non-small cell lung cancer. Both conserved end residues are part of each CDR3. The D gene is left open where the match is weak. Size is stated for part of the rows, as once, few or many counts, or as a class when the clone is expanded.

J gene,clone size,V gene,CDR3 length,D gene,CDR3 DNA,CDR3 protein
TRBJ2-7,-,TRBV27,12,-,TGTGCCAGCAGTCCAAGGTCAGGACTTGCTTACTTC,CASSPRSGLAYF
TRBJ2-1,many,TRBV5-1,18,-,TGCGCCAGCAGCCCGAGGGGGAAGAGCATGGGTCCCGACAATGAGCAGTTCTTC,CASSPRGKSMGPDNEQFF
TRBJ2-3,many,TRBV20-1,15,TRBD2,TGCAGTGCTAGAGATCGGGCGGGGGGGCCAGATACGCAGTATTTT,CSARDRAGGPDTQYF
TRBJ2-3,many,TRBV12-3/TRBV12-4,15,-,TGTGCCAGCAGTCCCCAGGGGAAGGGTTTAGATACGCAGTATTTT,CASSPQGKGLDTQYF
TRBJ2-1,few,TRBV7-6,16,TRBD2,TGTGCCAGCAGCCTCTTCCTAGCGGGGGGGCGCGATGAGCAGTTCTTC,CASSLFLAGGRDEQFF
TRBJ1-5,medium-sized,TRBV4-3,15,-,TGCGCCAGCAGCCAAGGTACTAGCGGGGGTCAGCCCCAGCATTTT,CASSQGTSGGQPQHF
TRBJ2-3,many,TRBV7-2,12,-,TGTGCCAGCAGCTTAGGAGTTTATACGCAGTATTTT,CASSLGVYTQYF
TRBJ2-4,many,TRBV19,15,-,TGTGCCAGTAGTATCGCGATTTTAGCCAAAAACATTCAGTACTTC,CASSIAILAKNIQYF
TRBJ1-5,-,TRBV28,18,TRBD1,TGTGCCAGCACCGGCCCCCCCACAGGGGATCTTAGCAATCAGCCCCAGCATTTT,CASTGPPTGDLSNQPQHF
TRBJ1-6,-,TRBV28,16,-,TGTGCCAGCAACACCCCCAGATGGGCCGGAGATTCACCCCTCCACTTT,CASNTPRWAGDSPLHF
TRBJ1-1,many,TRBV6-2/TRBV6-3,15,-,TGTGCCACCAAATCCTCGGGGCCCCCGAACACTGAAGCTTTCTTT,CATKSSGPPNTEAFF
TRBJ2-5,many,TRBV3-1,16,-,TGTGCCAGCAGCGCCGGGATTAGCGGCTCCAGGGAGACCCAGTACTTC,CASSAGISGSRETQYF
TRBJ2-7,medium-sized,TRBV25-1,15,-,TGTGCCAGCAGTGAATATATCCAGGGAACTGGCGAGCAGTACTTC,CASSEYIQGTGEQYF
TRBJ2-4,medium-sized,TRBV7-9,16,TRBD2,TGTGCCAGCAGCTTAGCTGGCCGGGGGGGCAAAAACATTCAGTACTTC,CASSLAGRGGKNIQYF
TRBJ2-7,-,TRBV12-3/TRBV12-4,14,-,TGTGCCAGCAGTTTAGGGACTTCGGCGTACGAGCAGTACTTC,CASSLGTSAYEQYF
TRBJ2-3,many,TRBV18,13,-,TGTGCCAGCTCACCACCGGGAGCAGATACGCAGTATTTT,CASSPPGADTQYF
TRBJ2-1,many,TRBV29-1,14,TRBD2,TGCAGCGTTTTACCTAGCGGGGGGGACAATGAGCAGTTCTTC,CSVLPSGGDNEQFF
TRBJ2-3,few,TRBV5-5,16,TRBD1,TGTGCCAGCAGCTCTTCGGACAGGGGGAGGACAGATACGCAGTATTTT,CASSSSDRGRTDTQYF
TRBJ1-1,many,TRBV12-3/TRBV12-4,12,TRBD1,TGTGCCAGCAGTCCGGACAGGGATAAAGCTTTCTTT,CASSPDRDKAFF
TRBJ2-2,few,TRBV7-9,15,-,TGTGCCAGCAGCCCCCCGCGAGGGTACACCGGGGAGCTGTTTTTT,CASSPPRGYTGELFF
TRBJ1-1,many,TRBV11-3,13,TRBD1,TGTGCCAGCAGCGTGACAGGGCGGACTGAAGCTTTCTTT,CASSVTGRTEAFF
TRBJ2-3,medium-sized,TRBV15,16,TRBD2,TGTGCCACCAGCAGAGGCCTAGCGGGGAGCACAGATACGCAGTATTTT,CATSRGLAGSTDTQYF
TRBJ1-1,many,TRBV19,13,-,TGTGCCACCACCGGGGGCTTGAACACTGAAGCTTTCTTT,CATTGGLNTEAFF
TRBJ2-1,many,TRBV11-2,14,-,TGTGCCAGCAGCCGGATCCGGGGGTCCAATGAGCAGTTCTTC,CASSRIRGSNEQFF
TRBJ2-1,-,TRBV20-1,11,-,TGCAGTGCTAGGGTTATCGATGAGCAGTTCTTC,CSARVIDEQFF
TRBJ2-2,many,TRBV3-1,16,TRBD1,TGTGCCAGCAGCCCCCCGACAGGGGTGGCCACCGGGGAGCTGTTTTTT,CASSPPTGVATGELFF
TRBJ1-5,-,TRBV7-2,13,-,TGTGCCAGCAGCCCAGAATCGGGCCAGCCCCAGCATTTT,CASSPESGQPQHF
TRBJ2-5,many,TRBV4-1,18,-,TGCGCCAGCAGCCAATTCCTCCAAGTGGGGAGCCACAAAGAGACCCAGTACTTC,CASSQFLQVGSHKETQYF
TRBJ1-1,many,TRBV7-2,11,-,TGTGCCAGCAGCGTACACACTGAAGCTTTCTTT,CASSVHTEAFF
TRBJ1-2,many,TRBV6-1,16,TRBD1,TGTGCCAGCAGTGAAGCGCTCGGGACAGGGAGGTATGGCTACACCTTC,CASSEALGTGRYGYTF
TRBJ1-2,many,TRBV3-1,17,-,TGTGCCAGCAGCCCCTTTGGGGCCTCAGACGGGAACTATGGCTACACCTTC,CASSPFGASDGNYGYTF
TRBJ1-1,many,TRBV28,16,TRBD1,TGTGCCAGCAGGAGGACCGGGACAGGTTTAAACACTGAAGCTTTCTTT,CASRRTGTGLNTEAFF
TRBJ1-1,-,TRBV4-3,17,-,TGCGCCAGCAGCCACGGATCGAGCGACTTGAGGAGGACTGAAGCTTTCTTT,CASSHGSSDLRRTEAFF
TRBJ2-3,medium-sized,TRBV5-6,14,TRBD1,TGTGCCAGCAGTGACAGGGAAGGCACAGATACGCAGTATTTT,CASSDREGTDTQYF
TRBJ2-1,medium-sized,TRBV5-1,12,-,TGCGCCAGCAGCTGGGGGCCGGATGAGCAGTTCTTC,CASSWGPDEQFF
TRBJ2-1,many,TRBV20-1,16,-,TGCAGTGCTTTCGACGGGACCCAGGGGTCCTACAATGAGCAGTTCTTC,CSAFDGTQGSYNEQFF
TRBJ2-1,few,TRBV7-2,16,TRBD2,TGTGCCAGCAGCCCCCGGCCTAGCGGGTCGTACAATGAGCAGTTCTTC,CASSPRPSGSYNEQFF
TRBJ2-5,many,TRBV7-9,15,TRBD1,TGTGCCAGCAGCTCATGGGACAGGGAGCAAGAGACCCAGTACTTC,CASSSWDREQETQYF
TRBJ2-7,medium-sized,TRBV9,12,-,TGTGCCAGCAGCGTAGCTTCCGGCGAGCAGTACTTC,CASSVASGEQYF
TRBJ2-6,many,TRBV5-5,17,TRBD1,TGTGCCAGCTCTGATGGACAGGGAGTCTCTGGGGCCAACGTCCTGACTTTC,CASSDGQGVSGANVLTF
TRBJ2-2,many,TRBV3-1,12,-,TGTGCCAGCAGCCTGGCCACCGGGGAGCTGTTTTTT,CASSLATGELFF
TRBJ2-3,many,TRBV7-2,16,-,TGTGCCAGCAGCTCCCGTATGGGGATGGGACGGGATACGCAGTATTTT,CASSSRMGMGRDTQYF
TRBJ2-7,once,TRBV6-5,14,-,TGTGCCAGCAGTTACGGGGGCCTAGGGCACGAGCAGTACTTC,CASSYGGLGHEQYF